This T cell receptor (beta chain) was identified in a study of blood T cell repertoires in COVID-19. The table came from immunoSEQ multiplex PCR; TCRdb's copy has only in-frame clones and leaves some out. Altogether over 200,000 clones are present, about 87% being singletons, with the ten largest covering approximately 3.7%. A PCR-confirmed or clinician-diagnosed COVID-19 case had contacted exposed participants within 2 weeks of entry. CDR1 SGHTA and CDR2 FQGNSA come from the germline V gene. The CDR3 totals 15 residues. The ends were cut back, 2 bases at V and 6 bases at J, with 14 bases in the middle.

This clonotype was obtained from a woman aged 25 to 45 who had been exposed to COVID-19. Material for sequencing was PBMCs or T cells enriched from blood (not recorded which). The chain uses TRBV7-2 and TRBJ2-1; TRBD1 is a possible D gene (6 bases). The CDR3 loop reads CASSLNYPGANEQFF. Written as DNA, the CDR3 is TGTGCCAGCAGCTTAAACTACCCAGGGGCCAATGAGCAGTTCTTC.